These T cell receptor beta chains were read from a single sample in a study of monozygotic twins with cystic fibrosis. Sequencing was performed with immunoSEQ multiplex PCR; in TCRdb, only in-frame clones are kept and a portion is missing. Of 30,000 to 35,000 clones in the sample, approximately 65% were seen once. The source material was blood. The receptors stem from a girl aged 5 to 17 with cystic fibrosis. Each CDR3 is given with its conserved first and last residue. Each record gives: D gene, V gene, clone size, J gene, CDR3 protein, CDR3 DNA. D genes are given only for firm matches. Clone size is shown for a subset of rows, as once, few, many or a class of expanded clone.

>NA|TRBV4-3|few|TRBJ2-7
CASSQDRSGAYEQYF
TGCGCCAGCAGCCAAGATAGGAGTGGGGCATACGAGCAGTACTTC
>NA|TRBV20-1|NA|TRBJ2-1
CSALGVEQFF
TGCAGTGCTCTGGGCGTCGAGCAGTTCTTC
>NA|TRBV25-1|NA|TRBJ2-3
CASSEIRDSKDTQYF
TGTGCCAGCAGTGAAATCCGGGACTCGAAAGATACGCAGTATTTT
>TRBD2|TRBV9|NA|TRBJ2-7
CASSVGTSHYEQYF
TGTGCCAGCAGCGTTGGGACTAGCCACTACGAGCAGTACTTC
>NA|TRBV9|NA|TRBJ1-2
CASSVGTRQSGYTF
TGTGCCAGCAGCGTAGGCACAAGGCAGAGTGGCTACACCTTC
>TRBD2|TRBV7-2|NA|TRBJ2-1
CASTQWGGEQFF
TGTGCCAGCACCCAGTGGGGGGGTGAGCAGTTCTTC
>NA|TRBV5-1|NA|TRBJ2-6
CASSFDVSGANVLTF
TGCGCCAGCAGCTTTGATGTCTCTGGGGCCAACGTCCTGACTTTC
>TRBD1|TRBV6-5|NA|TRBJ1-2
CASSRTGTGANGYTF
TGTGCCAGCAGTAGAACCGGGACAGGGGCGAACGGCTACACCTTC
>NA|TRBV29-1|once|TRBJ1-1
CSAEGGTPYTEAFF
TGCAGCGCCGAAGGTGGGACACCCTACACTGAAGCTTTCTTT
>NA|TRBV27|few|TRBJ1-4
CASTPMWGSEKLFF
TGTGCCAGCACCCCCATGTGGGGTAGTGAAAAACTGTTTTTT
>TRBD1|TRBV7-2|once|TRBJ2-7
CASGTGTGEGPYF
TGTGCCAGCGGAACCGGGACAGGGGAGGGCCCGTACTTC
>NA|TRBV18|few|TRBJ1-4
CASSPSQGNEKLFF
TGTGCCAGCTCACCATCGCAGGGGAATGAAAAACTGTTTTTT
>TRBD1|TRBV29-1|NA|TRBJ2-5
CSAGQVVETQYF
TGCAGCGCTGGACAGGTCGTAGAGACCCAGTACTTC
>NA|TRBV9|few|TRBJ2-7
CASSVGVGAYEQYF
TGTGCCAGCAGCGTAGGTGTCGGAGCCTACGAGCAGTACTTC
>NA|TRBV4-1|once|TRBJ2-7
CASSQRGGEKTYEQYF
TGCGCCAGCAGCCAAAGGGGGGGGGAAAAGACCTACGAGCAGTACTTC
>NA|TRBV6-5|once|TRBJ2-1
CASTKRGNTYNEQFF
TGTGCCAGCACCAAGAGGGGGAACACCTACAATGAGCAGTTCTTC
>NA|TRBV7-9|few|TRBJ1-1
CASSSYGQGLVAEAFF
TGTGCCAGCAGCTCTTACGGCCAGGGTTTGGTAGCTGAAGCTTTCTTT
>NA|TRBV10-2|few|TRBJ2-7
CASRETQTYEQYF
TGCGCCAGCAGGGAGACTCAGACCTACGAGCAGTACTTC
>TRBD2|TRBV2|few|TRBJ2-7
CASSGTSGPTYEQYF
TGTGCCAGCAGCGGGACTAGCGGGCCGACCTACGAGCAGTACTTC
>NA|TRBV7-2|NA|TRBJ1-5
CASSLTNRWPQHF
TGTGCCAGCAGCCTGACTAACCGTTGGCCCCAGCATTTT
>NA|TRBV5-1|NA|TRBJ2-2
CASMDPSGPGELFF
TGCGCCAGCATGGATCCCTCAGGACCCGGGGAGCTGTTTTTT
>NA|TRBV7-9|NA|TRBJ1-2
CASSPRPQDYGYTF
TGTGCCAGCAGCCCTCGACCGCAGGACTATGGCTACACCTTC
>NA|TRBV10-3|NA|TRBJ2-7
CAIGDYEQYF
TGTGCCATCGGGGACTACGAGCAGTACTTC
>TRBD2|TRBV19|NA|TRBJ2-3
CASRSGSLTDTQYF
TGTGCCAGTAGAAGCGGGAGTCTCACAGATACGCAGTATTTT